This record covers a single T cell receptor (beta chain). Its antigen is unknown. This sample stems from a study of cytomegalovirus exposure and HLA in healthy donors. Study results and limitations: The authors confirmed in vitro that three CMV-associated chains were specific for CMV antigens.

This CDR3 comprises 14 residues. CDR1 and CDR2 (germline): SQVTM, ANQGSEA. The germline V and J ends were trimmed by 0 bases and 7 bases, with 13 bases remaining between them. 13 Jbeta primers and 60 Vbeta primers were used for the PCR. TCRdb keeps only in-frame clones here, not all; method: immunoSEQ multiplex PCR. The data contain 170,000 or so clones, roughly 79% of them singletons. This TCR derives from a male donor in good health and CMV-seronegative. V and J are TRBV29-1 and TRBJ2-1, with a tentative D call TRBD1 (6 bases). Sequenced sample: PBMCs. CDR3 sequence reads: CSVEEGRGKNEQFF. CDR3 sequence (DNA): TGCAGCGTTGAAGAAGGCAGGGGCAAGAATGAGCAGTTCTTC.